The T cell receptor (beta chain) described here comes from a study of cytomegalovirus exposure and HLA in healthy donors. Whole-study results and caveats: Apparent HLA restriction characterized most CMV-associated TCR beta chains in a later analysis. TCR beta V segments were, for the most part, productive about 87% or about 30% of the time in an earlier analysis. Most subjects had HLA-A and HLA-B alleles reportedly predicted accurately by TCR beta sequences.

In nominal health when sampled, donors likely had unrecorded immune exposures nonetheless. The PCR was carried out with 60 Vbeta primers and 13 Jbeta primers. Generated by immunoSEQ multiplex PCR, the TCRdb table keeps only in-frame clones and is missing some. Of around 280,000 clones in the sample, around 90% were seen once. V lost 1 base and J lost 5; bases outside the gene matches: 12. Germline CDR1 reads SGHTA; CDR2 reads FQGNSA. The CDR3 contains 18 residues. About this clone itself: No antigen is known for it.

Material: PBMCs. V is TRBV7-2 and J is TRBJ2-4, with TRBD2 matching 9 bases. The sequence was collected from a woman between 18 and 29 years old in good health and CMV-seronegative. The CDR3 is CASSLVGSGGTVQNIQYF. DNA for the CDR3: TGTGCCAGCAGCTTAGTAGGAAGCGGGGGGACCGTCCAAAACATTCAGTACTTC.